This T cell receptor (beta chain) was identified during a study of blood T cell repertoires in COVID-19. Overall study context: Nucleic acid was either cDNA or gDNA, and it came from T cells, B-cell-depleted T cells, or PBMCs.

Those who participated ranged in age from roughly 18 to 100 years and resided in about two dozen US areas. Donors were grouped by their self-reported clinical history. Original processing notes: Estimation of nucleated cell counts was performed using reference gene primer amplification. Clones were sequenced by immunoSEQ multiplex PCR, and TCRdb holds only the in-frame ones, with some missing. V and J calls and clone size are as listed in that table; D and trimming were resolved from the DNA. Here the sample spans about 220,000 clones, roughly 90% being singletons. Germline CDR1 and CDR2: MNHEY and SVGEGT. V gave up 2 bases and J gave up 6 bases; unmatched junction bases: 6. The length of the CDR3 is 15 residues.

The V call is TRBV6-2 or TRBV6-3, the J call TRBJ2-4, with 8 bases that match TRBD1. The source of this sequence is a woman aged 25 to 45 with acute COVID-19. The specimen sequenced was PBMCs or T cells enriched from blood (not recorded which). The CDR3 loop reads CASSYMDRDGNIQYF. As DNA, the CDR3 is TGTGCCAGCAGTTACATGGACAGGGACGGAAACATTCAGTACTTC.